This T cell receptor (beta chain) emerged from a study of cytomegalovirus exposure and HLA in healthy donors. Overall study: Earlier, 95 million to 120 million unique TCR beta sequences were recovered from approximately 200 million T cells by an analysis.

Looked up from germline, CDR1 is MNHEY and CDR2 is SVGAGI. This CDR3 contains 15 residues. With 5 bases removed from V and 7 bases from J, the gap between germline ends came to 18 bases. PCR was performed using 60 Vbeta and 13 Jbeta primers. Method: immunoSEQ multiplex PCR; TCRdb's copy keeps in-frame clones and lacks some. The sample has more than 200,000 clones, about 83% seen once. With regard to this clone: Its antigen is not known.

Study outcomes and limitations: In a later analysis, CMV-associated beta chains were mostly HLA-associated, it appeared.

J is TRBJ2-1 and V is TRBV6-5; the D gene is possibly TRBD2 (6 bases). The clonotype was recovered from a man between 35 and 55 years old in good health and CMV-seronegative. Material for sequencing was PBMCs. The CDR3 region has the DNA TGTGCCAGCAGTAACCGGGGGTACTTTCGGAATGAGCAGTTCTTC. This translates into CASSNRGYFRNEQFF.